What follows are 15 T cell receptor beta chains derived from one specimen sequenced in a study of radiation and T cells in renal cell carcinoma. Repertoires were generated with immunoSEQ multiplex PCR, while TCRdb's copy carries only in-frame clones and drops some. The data hold about 76,000 clones, with nearly 90% observed a single time. Sample time point: blood 4 weeks post-SBRT, at nephrectomy. Indicated treatment: 15 Gy SBRT to primary tumor, nephrectomy 4 weeks later. The material was blood, obtained from a patient whose treatment included radiotherapy and nephrectomy. The source of these receptors is a woman aged 70-85 years with renal cell carcinoma.

The J gene is TRBJ1-2, the V gene TRBV19; 9 bases are shared with TRBD1. The CDR3 consists of 16 residues. Germline V gene sequence: CDR1 LNHDA, CDR2 SQIVND (reference sequence). V shed 5 bases and J 3 bases; nucleotides not matched to a gene: 10. CDR3 nucleotides: TGTGCCAGTAGTTCTACCGGGACAGGGTCCTACTATGGCTACACCTTC. As protein: CASSSTGTGSYYGYTF. The variable domain in full, with the rest retrieved from reference TRBV19 and TRBJ1-2, is DGGITQSPKYLFRKEGQNVTLSCEQNLNHDAMYWYRQDPGQGLRLIYYSQIVNDFQKGDIAEGYSVSREKKESFPLTVTSAQKNPTAFYLCASSSTGTGSYYGYTFGSGTRLTVV.

The chain joins TRBV29-1 to TRBJ2-3; TRBD2 aligns across 9 bases. The length of the CDR3 is 15 residues. V trimming: 7 bases; J trimming: 1 base; junction bases outside the gene matches: 9. CDR1 is SQVTM and CDR2 is ANQGSEA in the germline V gene. Here the CDR3 DNA reads TGCAGCGCCGGGGAAATAGCGGGGGGCACAGATACGCAGTATTTT. It codes for CSAGEIAGGTDTQYF.

This clone was recorded once. The rearrangement uses TRBV5-1 and TRBJ1-1; 10 bases are shared with TRBD1. The CDR3 runs to 17 residues. Germline lookup yields CDR1 SGHRS and CDR2 YFSETQ. V trimming: 0 bases; J trimming: 5 bases; junction bases outside the gene matches: 10. CDR3 coding DNA: TGCGCCAGCAGCTTGGATGGGACAGGGGAAGGAAAGACTGAAGCTTTCTTT. As protein: CASSLDGTGEGKTEAFF.

The rearrangement joins TRBV7-2 to TRBJ1-5; D unresolved. Looked up from germline, CDR1 is SGHTA and CDR2 is FQGNSA. V lost 8 bases to trimming and J lost 0 bases, with 8 bases between them. The CDR3 length is 13 residues. The CDR3 is CASQMNSNQPQHF. The CDR3 DNA reads as TGTGCCAGCCAGATGAATAGCAATCAGCCCCAGCATTTT.

The chain recombines TRBV19 with TRBJ1-1; no firm D call. The germline CDR1 and CDR2 sequences are LNHDA and SQIVND (reference sequence). This CDR3 comprises 14 residues. V lost 0 bases and J lost 0, with 5 bases in between. In nucleotides, the CDR3 is TGTGCCAGTAGTATAGAGGGCCTGAACACTGAAGCTTTCTTT. Its protein is CASSIEGLNTEAFF.

The J gene is TRBJ2-2, the V gene TRBV9; TRBD1 is a possible D gene (6 bases). Germline-derived CDR1 and CDR2 are SGDLS and YYNGEE. The CDR3 length is 15 residues. The V and J ends lost 4 bases and 0 bases respectively, with 10 bases between them. The CDR3 reads CASSLGATNTGELFF. Written as DNA, the CDR3 is TGTGCCAGCAGCTTGGGGGCCACGAACACCGGGGAGCTGTTTTTT. Combining the CDR3 with reference TRBV9 and TRBJ2-2 gives the whole variable domain DSGVTQTPKHLITATGQRVTLRCSPRSGDLSVYWYQQSLDQGLQFLIQYYNGEERAKGNILERFSAQQFPDLHSELNLSSLELGDSALYFCASSLGATNTGELFFGEGSRLTVL.

The gene calls are TRBV18 and TRBJ2-1; maybe TRBD1 (7 bases). There are 16 residues in the CDR3. V was clipped by 1 base and J by 5 bases, with 15 bases between them. Per the germline V gene, CDR1 is KGHSH and CDR2 is LQKENI. CDR3 DNA sequence: TGTGCCAGCTCACCACTAGGAGGGGGCTCTCACAATGAGCAGTTCTTC. Translated: CASSPLGGGSHNEQFF.

The V and J genes are TRBV5-5 and TRBJ2-5; TRBD1 might be the D (5 bases). The V gene lost 4 bases and the J gene lost 5 bases, with 18 bases spanning the gap. The germline gives CDR1 SGHKS, CDR2 YYEKEE (reference sequence). CDR3 length: 15 residues. The CDR3 bases are TGTGCCAGCAGCCCTGACCCGACAGTCGGCGAGACCCAGTACTTC. Translating gives CASSPDPTVGETQYF. The complete variable domain, with remaining parts taken from reference TRBV5-5 and TRBJ2-5, reads DAGVTQSPTHLIKTRGQQVTLRCSPISGHKSVSWYQQVLGQGPQFIFQYYEKEERGRGNFPDRFSARQFPNYSSELNVNALLLGDSALYLCASSPDPTVGETQYFGPGTRLLVL.

V usage is TRBV4-2 and J usage is TRBJ2-5; D may be TRBD2 (6 bases). V was trimmed by 0 bases and J by 5 bases, leaving 10 bases between them. Looked up from germline, CDR1 is LGHNA and CDR2 is YNFKEQ. The CDR3 covers 14 residues. CDR3 sequence reads: CASSQDLGGETQYF. Here the CDR3 DNA reads TGTGCCAGCAGCCAAGACCTCGGGGGTGAGACCCAGTACTTC.

The V and J genes are TRBV7-2 and TRBJ1-2; D is unclear. Trimming left V 3 bases short and J 5 bases short, with 10 bases between. The CDR3 is made up of 13 amino acids. Per germline, CDR1 SGHTA and CDR2 FQGNSA. CDR3 sequence: CASSLEGKYGYTF. The CDR3 nucleotides read TGTGCCAGCAGCTTGGAGGGAAAATATGGCTACACCTTC.

The V gene is TRBV19, the J gene TRBJ2-2; tentative D call: TRBD1 (5 bases). Germline V lookup: CDR1 LNHDA, CDR2 SQIVND (reference sequence). Between the trimmed V and J ends, which lost 4 bases and 7 bases, there was a span of 16 bases. The CDR3 runs 15 residues. The CDR3 loop is CASSKGQGLHGELFF. As DNA, the CDR3 is TGTGCCAGTAGTAAGGGGCAGGGCCTTCACGGGGAGCTGTTTTTT.

The gene calls are TRBV2 and TRBJ1-2, with unresolved D. Germline CDR1 and CDR2: SNHLY and FYNNEI. This CDR3 contains 15 residues. V dropped 2 bases and J dropped 8 bases, with 18 bases sitting between them. Here the CDR3 reads CASSELPAPTTGYTF. DNA of the CDR3: TGTGCCAGCAGTGAACTGCCTGCGCCTACGACGGGCTACACCTTC.

V is TRBV4-1 and J is TRBJ2-4, with D perhaps matching TRBD2 (5 bases). This CDR3 has 17 residues. CDR1 and CDR2 (germline): MGHRA, YSYEKL. V was pared by 3 bases and J by 0 bases, with 15 bases between. CDR3 DNA: TGCGCCAGCAGCCATTTAGGACTCGTACTAGCCAAAAACATTCAGTACTTC. It is translated as CASSHLGLVLAKNIQYF.

The J gene is TRBJ1-5, the V gene TRBV5-1; the match to TRBD1 covers 9 bases. Trimming cost V 8 bases and J 3 bases; bases outside gene matches: 6. Germline V lookup: CDR1 SGHRS, CDR2 YFSETQ. The CDR3 covers 14 residues. The CDR3 here is CASEQGADNQPQHF. CDR3 nucleotide sequence: TGCGCCAGTGAACAGGGGGCGGACAATCAGCCCCAGCATTTT.

The CDR3 DNA follows: TGTGCCAGCAGCGTAGGACTAGCGGGGGCCGGTTCCTACAATGAGCAGTTCTTC. This encodes CASSVGLAGAGSYNEQFF. The rearrangement uses TRBV9 and TRBJ2-1, with 12 bases identical to TRBD2. The germline V gene has CDR1 SGDLS and CDR2 YYNGEE. The CDR3 sequence is 18 residues long. V lost 0 bases to trimming and J lost 1 base; unmatched junction nucleotides: 5.